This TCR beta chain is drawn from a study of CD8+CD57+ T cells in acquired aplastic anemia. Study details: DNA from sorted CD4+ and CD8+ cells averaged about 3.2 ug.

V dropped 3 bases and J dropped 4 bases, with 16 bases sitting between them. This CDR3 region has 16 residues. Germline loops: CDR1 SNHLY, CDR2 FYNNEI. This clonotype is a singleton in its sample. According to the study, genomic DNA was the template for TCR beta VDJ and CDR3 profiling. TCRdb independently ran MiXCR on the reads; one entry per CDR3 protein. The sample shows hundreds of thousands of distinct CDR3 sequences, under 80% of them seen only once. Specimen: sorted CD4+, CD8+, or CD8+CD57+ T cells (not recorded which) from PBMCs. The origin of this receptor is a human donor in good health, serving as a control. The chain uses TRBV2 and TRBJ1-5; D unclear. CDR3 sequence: CASSDREGGGNQPQHF. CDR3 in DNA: TGTGCCAGCAGTGATCGGGAGGGAGGAGGGAATCAGCCCCAGCATTTT.